One sample yielded the 11 T cell receptor beta chains listed below, sequenced in a study of blood T cell repertoires in COVID-19. Data came from immunoSEQ multiplex PCR; TCRdb stores just in-frame clones and leaves some out. The repertoire holds 150,000 or so clones, 82% seen once, with around 7% in the top ten. Sequences were obtained from peripheral blood. The receptors were sampled from a woman between 40 and 55 years old with COVID-19, enrolled during active disease.

This rearrangement joins TRBV5-6 to TRBJ2-7; possible D gene TRBD1, 8 bases. Trimming stripped 6 bases from V and 7 bases from J, with 20 bases between. CDR1 is SGHDT, CDR2 YYEEEE, per germline. This CDR3 is built from 14 residues. The DNA of the CDR3 is TGTGCCAGCAAACAGAGGCACAGGGGGGGAGAGCAGTACGTC. Its protein is CASKQRHRGGEQYV.

As concerns this clone: A much more abundant neighbour one base away suggests this may be a read error. The sample holds other DNA sequences that translate to the same CDR3. The chain employs TRBV12-3 or TRBV12-4 and TRBJ1-2, with 7 bases that match TRBD1. The CDR3 loop spans 12 amino acids. V shed 6 bases, J shed 2 bases, and the junction held 0 bases outside the gene matches. The CDR3 DNA reads TGTGCCAGCAGACAGGGGAACTATGGCTACACCTTC. It codes for CASRQGNYGYTF.

This rearrangement joins TRBV5-4 to TRBJ2-3; D unresolved. V lost 2 bases to trimming and J lost 2 bases, with 9 bases between them. The CDR3 is 14 amino acids. The germline V gene encodes CDR1 SGHNT and CDR2 YYREEE (reference sequence). CDR3 protein: CASSLSENTDTQYF. The DNA for the CDR3 is TGTGCCAGCAGCTTATCAGAAAACACAGATACGCAGTATTTT.

This clone appeared a single time. As DNA, the CDR3 is TGTGCCAGCAGCTTAATCGGAGGGACTGAAGCTTTCTTT. Translated, it gives CASSLIGGTEAFF. V gene TRBV7-9 combines with J gene TRBJ1-1; no definite D call. Germline V gene sequence: CDR1 SEHNR, CDR2 FQNEAQ (reference sequence). The V end was cut by 2 bases, the J end by 5 bases, with 9 bases between. The CDR3 has 13 amino acids.

V usage is TRBV15 and J usage is TRBJ2-2, with 7 positions matching TRBD2. V lost 5 bases, J lost 4 bases, and 7 bases stayed unmatched. Germline V gives CDR1 LNHNV, CDR2 YYDKDF (reference sequence). The CDR3 totals 15 residues. The CDR3 nucleotides read TGTGCCACCAGCGGGGGACTACCGGGCACCGGGGAGCTGTTTTTT. It translates to CATSGGLPGTGELFF.

The chain is built from TRBV19 and TRBJ2-3; possible D gene TRBD2, 5 bases. CDR1 and CDR2 (germline): LNHDA, SQIVND (reference sequence). The CDR3 has 14 amino acids. Trimming removed 5 bases from V and 5 bases from J, with 14 bases in between. CDR3 sequence: CASSETSAGDTQYF. The CDR3 DNA reads TGTGCCAGTAGTGAAACTAGTGCAGGAGATACGCAGTATTTT. The entire variable domain, with the rest obtained from reference TRBV19 and TRBJ2-3, is as follows: DGGITQSPKYLFRKEGQNVTLSCEQNLNHDAMYWYRQDPGQGLRLIYYSQIVNDFQKGDIAEGYSVSREKKESFPLTVTSAQKNPTAFYLCASSETSAGDTQYFGPGTRLTVL.

This sequence joins TRBV19 and TRBJ2-3; 8 nucleotides align to TRBD1. Unmatched junction bases numbered 6, after V lost 5 bases and J lost 2 bases. The CDR3 covers 15 residues. In germline, CDR1 is LNHDA, CDR2 SQIVND (reference sequence). CDR3 sequence: CASSVGTGLTDTQYF. The CDR3 DNA sequence: TGTGCCAGTAGTGTAGGGACAGGCCTCACAGATACGCAGTATTTT.

The sample holds a few counts of this clone. The chain combines TRBV18 with TRBJ2-3; D may be TRBD1 (5 bases). This CDR3 has 15 residues. Germline V gives CDR1 KGHSH, CDR2 LQKENI. Between the trimmed V and J ends, which lost 3 bases and 0 bases, there was a span of 10 bases. The CDR3 loop is CASSPLGVSTDTQYF. In DNA form, the CDR3 reads TGTGCCAGCTCACCCTTAGGGGTTAGCACAGATACGCAGTATTTT.

This sequence joins TRBV12-3 or TRBV12-4 and TRBJ1-1; D not certain. The CDR3 has 13 residues. V lost 8 bases, J lost 4 bases, and 14 bases lay in between. CDR3 DNA: TGTGCCAGCCTACAGAGGGTCGGCACTGAAGCTTTCTTT. Encoded protein: CASLQRVGTEAFF.

In its sample, this clone was seen a few times. This chain joins TRBV28 and TRBJ1-1; no clear D. The CDR3 is made up of 13 amino acids. The V end lost 10 bases, the J end lost 0 bases, and 12 bases lay between the germline ends. Per germline, CDR1 MDHEN and CDR2 SYDVKM. Here the CDR3 DNA reads TGTGCCACTTCCAGTATCATGAACACTGAAGCTTTCTTT. Protein sequence: CATSSIMNTEAFF.

The rearrangement joins TRBV6-1 to TRBJ2-4; tentative D call: TRBD1 (5 bases). Per germline, CDR1 MNHNS and CDR2 SASEGT. Trimming pared 3 bases from V and 1 base from J, leaving 13 bases between. The CDR3 runs 16 residues. CDR3 sequence (DNA): TGTGCCAGCAGTGAGATTATGGCAGGGGCCAAAAACATTCAGTACTTC. Encoded protein: CASSEIMAGAKNIQYF.